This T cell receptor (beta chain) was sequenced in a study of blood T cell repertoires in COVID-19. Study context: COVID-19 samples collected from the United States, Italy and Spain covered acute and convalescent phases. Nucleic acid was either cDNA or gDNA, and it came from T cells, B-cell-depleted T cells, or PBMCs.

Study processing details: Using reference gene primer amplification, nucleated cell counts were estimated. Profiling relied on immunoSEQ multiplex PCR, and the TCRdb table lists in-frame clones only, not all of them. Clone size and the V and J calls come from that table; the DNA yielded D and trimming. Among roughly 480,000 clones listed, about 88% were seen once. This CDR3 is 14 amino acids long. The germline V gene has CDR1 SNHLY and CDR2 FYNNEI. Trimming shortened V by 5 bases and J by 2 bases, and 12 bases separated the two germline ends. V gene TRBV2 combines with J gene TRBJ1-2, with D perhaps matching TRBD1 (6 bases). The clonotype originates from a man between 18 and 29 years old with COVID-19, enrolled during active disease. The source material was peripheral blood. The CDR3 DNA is TGTGCCAGCAGTCCCGACAGGCCGAACTATGGCTACACCTTC. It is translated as CASSPDRPNYGYTF. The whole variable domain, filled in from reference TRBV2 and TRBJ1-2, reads EPEVTQTPSHQVTQMGQEVILRCVPISNHLYFYWYRQILGQKVEFLVSFYNNEISEKSEIFDDQFSVERPDGSNFTLKIRSTKLEDSAMYFCASSPDRPNYGYTFGSGTRLTVV.